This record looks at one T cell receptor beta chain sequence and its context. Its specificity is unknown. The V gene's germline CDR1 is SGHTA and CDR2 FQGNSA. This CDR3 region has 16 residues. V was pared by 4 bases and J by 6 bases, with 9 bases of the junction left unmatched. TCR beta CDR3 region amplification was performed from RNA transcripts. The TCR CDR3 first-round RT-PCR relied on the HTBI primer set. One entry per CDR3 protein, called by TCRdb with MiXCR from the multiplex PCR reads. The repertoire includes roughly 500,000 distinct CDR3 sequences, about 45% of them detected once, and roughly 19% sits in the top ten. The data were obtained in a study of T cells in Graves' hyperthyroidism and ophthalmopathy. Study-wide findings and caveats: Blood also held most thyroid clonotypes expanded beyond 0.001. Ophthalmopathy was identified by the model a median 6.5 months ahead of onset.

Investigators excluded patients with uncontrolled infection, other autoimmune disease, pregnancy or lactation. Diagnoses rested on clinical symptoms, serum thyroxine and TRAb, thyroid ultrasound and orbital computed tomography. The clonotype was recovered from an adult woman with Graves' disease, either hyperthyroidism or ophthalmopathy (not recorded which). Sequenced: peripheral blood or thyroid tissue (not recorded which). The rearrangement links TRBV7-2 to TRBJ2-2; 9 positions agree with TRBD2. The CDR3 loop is CASSSTSGAPSGELFF. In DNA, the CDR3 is TGTGCCAGCAGCTCGACTAGCGGAGCTCCATCCGGGGAGCTGTTTTTT.